This T cell receptor beta chain was profiled in a study of CXCR3-negative and CXCR3-positive naive CD8 T cells. CD8+ T cell subsets were each sorted in triplicate, 300,000 cells apiece. Details on this clonotype: Its antigen is unknown.

Study observations and caveats: TRB CDR3 hydrophobicity was greater in CXCR3-positive naive cells than in CXCR3-negative naive cells. Cryopreservation partially decreased CXCR3 expression, and most assays used fresh PBMCs. Similarly elevated diversity marked both naive subsets, with memory CD8+ cells showing far lower diversity.

TRB cDNA libraries were made by UMI-labeled 5' RACE. TCRdb reworked the 5' RACE reads into one entry per CDR3 protein, no DNA. The table for this sample gives approximately 88,000 distinct CDR3 sequences. From germline, CDR1 is SGHDN and CDR2 FVKESK. The CDR3 runs to 17 residues. This sequence originates from a human donor in good health. Some clones in this sample may be carry-over from other donors' samples. Sample: naive CXCR3+ CD8+ T cells from blood. Subset noted: CD45RO-CCR7+CD27+CD95- naive CD8+ T cells expressing CXCR3 (TNR3+). The V and J genes are TRBV14 and TRBJ2-1; TCRdb's D call of TRBD2 is untestable without DNA. The CDR3 region is CASSQDQRTLTYNEQFF.